A selection of T cell receptor beta chains follows, all from one sample in a study of cytomegalovirus exposure and HLA in healthy donors. Sequencing was performed with immunoSEQ multiplex PCR; in TCRdb, only in-frame clones are kept and a portion is missing. This sample carries 65,000 to 85,000 clones, with approximately 1.5% going to the ten biggest clones. Sequenced material: PBMCs. Every receptor here comes from a woman between 55 and 75 years old in good health and CMV-seronegative. Both conserved end residues are part of each CDR3. Fields, in order: V gene, J gene, CDR3 protein.

TRBV2	TRBJ2-1	CASREGGTFYNEQFF
TRBV5-4	NA	CASSRWGYEQYF
TRBV27	TRBJ2-1	CASSLLAGARGNEQFF
TRBV4-1	TRBJ1-4	CASSRGLDEKLFF
TRBV11-2	TRBJ2-1	CASSLGGLSYNEQFF
TRBV7-2	TRBJ2-1	CASSLEAGLVYNEQFF
TRBV5-1	TRBJ2-3	CASSLNPGQGASTTDTQYF
TRBV19	TRBJ2-7	CASSVGRAGLVYEQYF
TRBV2	TRBJ1-3	CASSRTGLRSAGNTIYF
TRBV19	TRBJ2-3	CASSRTSGSTDTQYF
TRBV27	TRBJ1-2	CASRRLDTYGYTF
TRBV30	TRBJ1-5	CAWNRGLNSNQPQHF
TRBV9	TRBJ2-1	CASGAGGDYNEQFF
TRBV23-1	TRBJ2-6	CARGVAGANVLTF
TRBV19	TRBJ2-1	CASSELAGLYNEQFF
TRBV7-2	TRBJ2-1	CASSRTSGRYNEQFF
TRBV11-2	TRBJ1-1	CASSFERGTEAFF
TRBV28	TRBJ2-3	CASSLRGTDTQYF
TRBV5-1	TRBJ2-3	CASFPGQDTDTQYF
TRBV30	TRBJ2-5	CAMERAKETQYF
TRBV4-2	TRBJ2-5	CASSQDIGTGGRETQYF
TRBV6-1	TRBJ2-7	CASSEPTGGSSYEQYF
TRBV2	TRBJ2-6	CASSEGGAGANVLTF
TRBV6-5	TRBJ2-7	CASTSGHSSYEQYF
TRBV7-9	TRBJ1-5	CASSPNAGGQPQHF
TRBV25-1	TRBJ1-2	CASRGTGNYGYTF
TRBV7-9	TRBJ2-3	CASSSLAGTGYTQYF
TRBV7-3	TRBJ1-2	CASSYGENNYGYTF
TRBV19	TRBJ1-2	CASTLTDYYGYTF
TRBV10-2	TRBJ2-7	CASRLAGGAYEQYF
TRBV2	TRBJ2-5	CASSRQRQETQYF
TRBV18	TRBJ2-2	CASSPGSDGELFF